The 25 T cell receptor beta chains presented below share a single source sample, sequenced in a study of blood T cells in healthy people across ages. A J-beta primer mix and a sample-barcoded 5' primer were used in a second PCR of about 6 to 12 cycles. Using its own MiXCR run on the 5' RACE reads, TCRdb lists one record per CDR3 protein. The sample shows hundreds of thousands of distinct CDR3 sequences, around 36% of them seen only once. Specimen: blood. Receptors originate from a man aged 18 to 30 in good health.

This chain links TRBV6-6 with TRBJ1-1; D might be TRBD1 (6 bases). With 5 bases removed from V and 2 bases from J, the gap between germline ends came to 15 bases. This CDR3 has 15 residues. CDR1 is MNHNY, CDR2 SVGAGI, per germline (reference sequence). CDR3 in amino acids: CASSTPDRSNTEAFF. In DNA form, the CDR3 reads TGTGCCAGCAGTACCCCGGACAGAAGCAACACTGAAGCTTTCTTT.

Regarding this clonotype: Compared with germline, one end of the junction differs, possibly owing to a read error. V is TRBV2 and J is TRBJ1-5, with D possibly being TRBD1 (5 bases). CDR3 length equals 14 residues. Germline V gene lookup returns CDR1 SNHLY and CDR2 FYNNEI. CDR3: CASSVTWGNHPQHF. In nucleotides, the CDR3 is TGTGCCAGCAGCGTTACGTGGGGGAATCACCCCCAGCATTTT.

A note on this clonotype: A junction end diverges from the germline sequence, so it may reflect a read error. This chain links TRBV7-2 with TRBJ1-5; TRBD1 matches at 7 bases. The CDR3 has 18 amino acids. Germline values: CDR1 SGHTA, CDR2 FQGNSA. As DNA, the CDR3 is TGTGACAGCAGCTCTGGGACAGCCAGGGGTTATAGCAATCAGCCCCAGCATTTT. This codes for CDSSSGTARGYSNQPQHF.

The CDR3 spells CASSLDAPPLHF. The CDR3, as DNA: TGTGCCAGCAGCTTAGATGCTCCTCCCCTCCACTTT. The chain couples TRBV7-2 to TRBJ1-6, with no clear D. The CDR3 totals 12 residues. The V gene lost 1 base and the J gene lost 13 bases, with 8 bases spanning the gap. Germline V gene data show CDR1 as SGHTA and CDR2 as FQGNSA.

The genes are TRBV5-1 and TRBJ2-7; 13 bases fit TRBD2. In germline, CDR1 is SGHRS, CDR2 YFSETQ. The CDR3 sequence is 15 residues long. The V gene end was trimmed by 0 bases and the J gene end by 5 bases; junction bases not matched to a gene: 2. The CDR3 region has the DNA TGCGCCAGCAGCTTGGGGACTAGCGGGGGCCACGAGCAGTACTTC. Its translation: CASSLGTSGGHEQYF.

Comment on this clonotype: This likely came from a read error, as a far larger clone is one base away. This chain joins TRBV4-2 and TRBJ2-1; D is unresolved. The CDR3 has 12 residues. The germline V gene has CDR1 LGHNA and CDR2 YNFKEQ. The CDR3 is CVSSQDWNEQFF. CDR3 in DNA: TGTGTCAGCAGCCAGGATTGGAATGAGCAGTTCTTC.

There are many counts of this clonotype. This chain connects TRBV6-2 or TRBV6-3 to TRBJ2-1; TRBD2 is a possible D gene (7 bases). The length of the CDR3 is 13 residues. Trimming cost V 7 bases and J 5 bases, with 12 bases left between them. CDR1 is MNHEY and CDR2 is SVGEGT in the germline V gene. CDR3 in DNA: TGTGCCAGCAAACGAGGGGGGGACAATGAGCAGTTCTTC. It codes for CASKRGGDNEQFF.

The V call is TRBV5-5, the J call TRBJ2-4; D unclear. V was cut by 0 bases and J by 2 bases, with 12 bases left in between. This CDR3 has 16 residues. Germline V lookup: CDR1 SGHKS, CDR2 YYEKEE (reference sequence). The CDR3 DNA sequence: TGTGCCAGCAGCTTGGCGGCTGCAGCGACCAAAAACATTCAGTACTTC. The encoded protein is CASSLAAAATKNIQYF.

This clonotype was observed a handful of times. V usage is TRBV7-9 and J usage is TRBJ1-5; D is unclear. V lost 3 bases to trimming and J lost 7 bases, with 7 bases between them. This CDR3 comprises 12 residues. Germline values: CDR1 SEHNR, CDR2 FQNEAQ (reference sequence). CDR3 DNA: TGTGCCAGCAGCTTCGATTCGCAGCCCCAGCATTTT. Translated: CASSFDSQPQHF. Together with reference TRBV7-9 and TRBJ1-5, the CDR3 gives the full variable domain: DTGVSQNPRHKITKRGQNVTFRCDPISEHNRLYWYRQTLGQGPEFLTYFQNEAQLEKSRLLSDRFSAERPKGSFSTLEIQRTEQGDSAMYLCASSFDSQPQHFGDGTRLSIL.

A word on this clonotype: This sequence may be a read error, since a much larger clone differs from it by one base. The V gene is TRBV21-1, the J gene TRBJ2-7; TRBD2 is the table's D call, not checked against the DNA. TRBV21-1 represents a pseudogene. This CDR3 has 15 residues. In nucleotides, the CDR3 is TGTACCAGCAGGGGAGGGACTAACACCCCCTACGAGCAGTACTTC. Residues: CTSRGGTNTPYEQYF.

V gene TRBV12-3 or TRBV12-4 combines with J gene TRBJ1-1; no firm D call. V was clipped by 1 base and J by 10 bases, with 7 bases between them. The CDR3 has 11 amino acids. For the CDR3, the DNA is TGTGCCAGCAGTTTAGGGGCCCGAGCTTTCTTT. Translation gives CASSLGARAFF.

Points on this clonotype: Mismatch with germline at one junction end may stem from a read error. The gene calls are TRBV7-9 and TRBJ2-1; D gene unclear. This CDR3 spans 15 amino acids. CDR1 and CDR2 (germline): SEHNR, FQNEAQ (reference sequence). The CDR3: CSSSFPLDVAHEQFF. CDR3 in DNA: TGTTCCAGCAGCTTTCCCCTGGACGTTGCTCATGAGCAGTTCTTC.

The genes are TRBV5-1 and TRBJ2-3; D is tentatively TRBD1 or TRBD2 (7 bases each). The CDR3 length is 14 residues. The germline V gene encodes CDR1 SGHRS and CDR2 YFSETQ. Trimming removed 9 bases at V and 1 base at J, with 15 bases between. Here the CDR3 reads CATRQGGGTDTQYF. The CDR3 region has the DNA TGCGCCACCAGACAGGGAGGGGGCACAGATACGCAGTATTTT. The full variable domain, completed using reference TRBV5-1 and TRBJ2-3, is KAGVTQTPRYLIKTRGQQVTLSCSPISGHRSVSWYQQTPGQGLQFLFEYFSETQRNKGNFPGRFSGRQFSNSRSEMNVSTLELGDSALYLCATRQGGGTDTQYFGPGTRLTVL.

A remark on this clonotype: This sequence may be a read error, since a much larger clone differs from it by one base. This rearrangement joins TRBV6-2 or TRBV6-3 to TRBJ2-7; 14 nucleotides agree with TRBD2. Germline CDR1 is MNHEY and CDR2 is SVGEGT. CDR3 length: 16 residues. CDR3 coding DNA: TGTGCCAGCAGTCCAGGACTAGCGGGGGGACCCTACGAGCAGAACTTC. Residues: CASSPGLAGGPYEQNF.

The chain uses TRBV4-2 and TRBJ2-1; D is undetermined. Germline V gives CDR1 LGHNA, CDR2 YNFKEQ. CDR3 length equals 15 residues. V lost 0 bases to trimming and J lost 2 bases, with 8 bases between them. This CDR3 reads CASSQDLSTYNEQFF. The CDR3 DNA sequence: TGTGCCAGCAGCCAAGATCTTTCTACCTACAATGAGCAGTTCTTC.

This clonotype was picked up many times. The chain couples TRBV4-3 to TRBJ2-7; D gene unclear. The CDR3 is 14 residues long. Germline loops: CDR1 LGHNA, CDR2 YSLEER. Trimming took off 0 bases at V and 3 bases at J, with 9 bases between the two ends. CDR3 amino acids: CASSQDQSHYEQYF. Written as DNA, the CDR3 is TGCGCCAGCAGCCAAGATCAAAGCCACTACGAGCAGTACTTC.

The chain employs TRBV10-3 and TRBJ2-5; 10 bases line up with TRBD1. V shed 9 bases, J shed 11 bases, and the junction held 12 bases outside the gene matches. The germline V gene encodes CDR1 ENHRY and CDR2 SYGVKD. This CDR3 region has 13 residues. The CDR3 coding sequence is TGTGCCATATTAAGGGACAGGGGCAATGAGCAGTACTTC. This gives the protein CAILRDRGNEQYF.

This clonotype has just a few counts. This chain connects TRBV20-1 to TRBJ1-2, with a tentative D call TRBD1 (5 bases). Trimming shortened V by 6 bases and J by 6 bases, and 11 bases separated the two germline ends. The germline V gene has CDR1 DFQATT and CDR2 SNEGSKA (reference sequence). The CDR3 consists of 11 residues. In DNA, the CDR3 is TGCAGTGCGCAGGGTACCCATGGCTACACCTTC. Its protein product is CSAQGTHGYTF.

This clonotype was detected many times. The chain uses TRBV5-5 and TRBJ2-4, with TRBD1 as a possible D gene (5 bases). The CDR3 extends over 15 amino acids. The V end was cut by 0 bases, the J end by 2 bases, with 9 bases between. Germline values: CDR1 SGHKS, CDR2 YYEKEE (reference sequence). The CDR3 reads CASSLAAGSKNIQYF. CDR3 DNA sequence: TGTGCCAGCAGCTTGGCCGCAGGGTCCAAAAACATTCAGTACTTC.

This rearrangement joins TRBV29-1 to TRBJ1-2; D is unresolved. The CDR3 is 13 residues long. CDR1 SQVTM and CDR2 ANQGSEA come from the germline V gene. V lost 3 bases and J 5 bases, leaving 13 bases between the germline ends. In DNA, the CDR3 is TGCAGCGTTGATGCCGCCCCACCGTATGGCTACACCTTC. Its translation is CSVDAAPPYGYTF.

The chain employs TRBV12-3 or TRBV12-4 and TRBJ1-2; unclear D gene. V was pared by 3 bases and J by 8 bases, with 13 bases between. CDR3 length equals 13 residues. In DNA form, the CDR3 reads TGTGCCAGCAGTTTCCGGGCAGGAGAAGGCTACACCTTC. This sequence encodes CASSFRAGEGYTF.

This chain connects TRBV12-3 or TRBV12-4 to TRBJ1-4; no clear D gene. The CDR3 length is 14 residues. V dropped 1 base and J dropped 4 bases, with 7 bases sitting between them. CDR3 coding DNA: TGTGCCAGCAGTTTAGTTTGGGGTAATGAAAAACTGTTTTTT. Translating it yields CASSLVWGNEKLFF.

J is TRBJ2-3 and V is TRBV25-1; D is undetermined. V lost 1 base and J lost 5, with 13 bases in between. In germline, CDR1 is MGHDK, CDR2 SYGVNS. The CDR3 is 15 residues long. CDR3 amino acids: CASSESYAGGDTQYF. In nucleotides, the CDR3 is TGTGCCAGCAGTGAATCGTACGCAGGTGGAGATACGCAGTATTTT.

A word on this clonotype: The junction shows a germline mismatch at one end, possibly a read error. The V gene is TRBV6-2 or TRBV6-3, the J gene TRBJ1-2; D uncertain. From germline, CDR1 is MNHEY and CDR2 SVGEGT. This CDR3 is 13 amino acids long. CDR3 residues: CANSYAGYGGYTF. DNA for the CDR3: TGTGCCAACAGTTATGCGGGGTATGGTGGCTACACCTTC.

The chain combines TRBV7-9 with TRBJ2-7, with 7 bases matching TRBD2. The CDR3 has 15 residues. V lost 0 bases, J lost 7 bases, and 9 bases stayed unmatched. CDR1 is SEHNR, CDR2 FQNEAQ, per germline (reference sequence). The CDR3 sequence: CASSLASGSYNEQYF. In DNA, the CDR3 is TGTGCCAGCAGCTTAGCTAGCGGGTCCTACAATGAGCAGTACTTC.